This TCR beta chain is drawn from a study of Graves' ophthalmopathy and Graves' hyperthyroidism. Overall study context: The authors collected peripheral blood at initial diagnosis, before any treatment.

Trimming removed 10 bases at V and 4 bases at J, with 18 bases between. Germline assignment: CDR1 SGHDT and CDR2 YYEEEE. The CDR3 is 14 amino acids. A few counts support this clonotype. Other autoimmune diseases, uncontrolled infections, pregnancy or lactation led to the exclusion of patients. Amplified material comprised TCR beta CDR3 regions derived from RNA transcripts. After a first-round RT-PCR with HTBI primers, a second-round multiplex PCR was run. A single record per CDR3 protein comes from TCRdb applying MiXCR to the multiplex PCR reads. The sample records about 700,000 distinct CDR3 sequences, roughly 41% being singletons.

This receptor was obtained from an adult man with Graves' ophthalmopathy. Sequencing was done on a sample of peripheral blood. The chain has TRBV5-6 and TRBJ1-5; D is uncertain. The CDR3 DNA sequence: TGTGCCTGGAGTGTAGGGCAGCTAAATCAGCCCCAGCATTTT. It yields the protein CAWSVGQLNQPQHF.